This TCR beta chain emerged from a study of blood T cell repertoires in COVID-19. Across the study: Both acute and convalescent COVID-19 samples were obtained from the United States, Italy and Spain. Nucleic acid was either cDNA or gDNA, and it came from T cells, B-cell-depleted T cells, or PBMCs.

Methods used by the authors: How many nucleated cells were present was estimated from reference gene primer amplification. The method was immunoSEQ multiplex PCR; TCRdb's version includes in-frame clones alone and lacks a portion of them. Clonal size and the V and J genes are those of that table, whereas D and trimming came from the DNA. In the table there are roughly 160,000 clones, more than 70% of which are singletons. The CDR3 is 14 amino acids. V lost 0 bases to trimming and J lost 3 bases, with 9 bases between them. Germline V gene data show CDR1 as SGHRS and CDR2 as YFSETQ. Source material: peripheral blood. The receptor's source is an elderly woman with active or convalescent COVID-19. The J gene is TRBJ1-2, the V gene TRBV5-1; D is unresolved. The CDR3 loop is CASSLGVSDYGYTF. The CDR3 DNA sequence: TGCGCCAGCAGCTTGGGAGTCTCCGACTATGGCTACACCTTC.